This T cell receptor beta chain was found in a study of control samples from healthy donors and cancer patients. Profiling relied on immunoSEQ multiplex PCR, and the TCRdb table lists in-frame clones only, not all of them. The profile covers approximately 37,000 clones, with around 90% appearing a single time and less than 4.5% taken by the ten largest. This clone has only one observation. CDR1 is SNHLY, CDR2 FYNNEI, per germline. CDR3 size: 14 residues. V lost 6 bases to trimming and J lost 0 bases, with 9 bases between them. The source is a woman between 45 and 60 years old in good health. The material sequenced was blood. This chain uses TRBV2 with TRBJ2-1, with D perhaps matching TRBD1 or TRBD2 (5 bases each). This CDR3 reads CASRPGSSYNEQFF. DNA of the CDR3: TGTGCCAGCAGGCCAGGGAGCTCCTACAATGAGCAGTTCTTC.